Listed below are T cell receptor beta chains from one sample, sequenced in a study of OX40 agonist ivuxolimab in advanced cancers. Sequencing used immunoSEQ multiplex PCR; TCRdb keeps in-frame clones, though not all of them. This table has 36,000 or so clones, 88% appearing once. The sequenced sample was CD4+ or CD8+ T cells sorted from blood, obtained in a trial of the OX40 agonist ivuxolimab. All receptors come from an adult with an advanced solid tumor such as melanoma, head and neck, liver or kidney cancer. Each CDR3 is given without its conserved first and last residue. Expanded clones are given a class, and other clones once, few, many or no size at all.

j_gene,v_gene,abundance,CDR3aa
TRBJ2-5,TRBV28,.,ASSLVLGPGTVGETQY
TRBJ2-7,TRBV7-8,.,ASSPTGGYEQY
TRBJ1-5,TRBV19,.,ASSERRQPQH
TRBJ1-4,TRBV18,.,ASSPPKSLRRRGEKLF
TRBJ1-2,TRBV15,.,ATSRGGEGNYGYT
TRBJ1-2,TRBV6-6,.,ASSFSTGLNYGYT
TRBJ1-2,TRBV2,.,ASSVTTGIGYT
TRBJ1-6,TRBV18,.,ASKFTGENSPLH
TRBJ1-3,TRBV28,.,ASSTPGLTGNTIY
TRBJ2-6,TRBV4-1,.,ASSQDSYRWGANVLT
TRBJ2-7,TRBV4-1,.,ASSQGVAGQAYEQY
TRBJ2-7,TRBV6-1,few,ASKDYEQY
TRBJ1-5,TRBV7-9,.,ASSSFGVGRNQPQH
TRBJ2-1,TRBV7-7,.,ASSFSDRMEQF
TRBJ1-1,TRBV28,.,ASSLGTGGTNTEAF
TRBJ1-5,TRBV19,.,ASSWDRSNQPQH
TRBJ2-7,TRBV6-5,.,ASRPTGTVLYEQY
TRBJ1-5,TRBV5-5,.,ASSSSVAVMAQH
TRBJ2-7,TRBV7-9,.,ASSLGGEQYEQY
TRBJ1-5,TRBV2,.,ASTRGLNQPQH
TRBJ2-3,TRBV6-5,.,ASSYSSGGTYTQY
TRBJ2-1,TRBV27,.,ASSFPGTGVPSQQF
TRBJ2-5,TRBV7-2,.,ASSQRRGGTTQY
TRBJ2-2,TRBV28,.,ASSRGDRELF
TRBJ2-7,TRBV15,.,ATSRDRGSGSLYEQY
TRBJ1-3,TRBV11-2,.,ASSSWNTIY
TRBJ2-3,TRBV18,once,ASSPGQITDTQY
TRBJ1-6,TRBV6-6,.,ASSLDGLNSPLH
TRBJ2-3,TRBV19,.,ASSPQGRILQY
TRBJ2-3,TRBV6-5,.,ASTRQGAPTDTQY
TRBJ1-5,TRBV9,.,ASSVDGTEYQPQH
TRBJ1-1,TRBV9,.,ASSVGVGQGRRAF
TRBJ2-5,TRBV27,.,ASSPGLARETQY
TRBJ2-7,TRBV6-6,.,ASRLSDSPEQY
TRBJ2-1,TRBV18,.,ASSPLRTRGGNEQF
TRBJ2-7,TRBV6-5,.,ASSHGDSYEQY
TRBJ1-4,TRBV7-8,.,ASSLSGFGVNEKLF
TRBJ2-7,TRBV5-6,.,ASSRAGGDRRYEQY
TRBJ2-1,TRBV10-2,.,ASSDWSAYNEQF
TRBJ2-7,TRBV6-5,.,ASKRNNYEQY
TRBJ1-2,TRBV7-9,.,ASSLVQGNYGYT
TRBJ2-4,TRBV2,.,ASSVGGDKNIQY
TRBJ2-3,TRBV14,.,ASSQAGITQY
TRBJ2-2,TRBV6-1,.,ASRASQQVSGELF
TRBJ2-5,TRBV7-2,.,ASSLIAGMQETQY